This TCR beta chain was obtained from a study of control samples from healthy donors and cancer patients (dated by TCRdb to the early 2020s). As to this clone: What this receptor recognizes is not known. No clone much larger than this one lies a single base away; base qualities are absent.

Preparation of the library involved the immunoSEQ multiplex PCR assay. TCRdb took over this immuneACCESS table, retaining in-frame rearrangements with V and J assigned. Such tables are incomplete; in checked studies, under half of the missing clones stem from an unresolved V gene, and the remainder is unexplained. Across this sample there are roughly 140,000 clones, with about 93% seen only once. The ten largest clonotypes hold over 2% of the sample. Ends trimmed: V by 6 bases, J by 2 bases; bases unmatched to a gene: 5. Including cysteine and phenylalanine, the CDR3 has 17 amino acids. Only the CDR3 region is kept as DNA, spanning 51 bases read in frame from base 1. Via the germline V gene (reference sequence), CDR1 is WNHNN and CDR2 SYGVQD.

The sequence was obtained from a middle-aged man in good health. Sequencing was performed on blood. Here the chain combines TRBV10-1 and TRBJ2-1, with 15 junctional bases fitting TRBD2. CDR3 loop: CASSGTSGRITYNEQFF. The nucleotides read TGCGCCAGCAGCGGGACTAGCGGGAGGATCACCTACAATGAGCAGTTCTTC.